The 10 T cell receptor beta chains below come from one sample, sequenced in a study of blood T cell repertoires in COVID-19. Produced via immunoSEQ multiplex PCR; TCRdb's table is partial and in-frame only. The sample records around 100,000 clones, approximately 85% being singletons. The material sequenced was peripheral blood. These receptors came from a woman aged 60-75 years with COVID-19, enrolled during active disease.

The chain couples TRBV6-2 or TRBV6-3 to TRBJ1-1; D unclear. This CDR3 has 13 residues. The V gene's germline CDR1 is MNHEY and CDR2 SVGEGT. Trimming removed 5 bases from V and 6 bases from J, with 13 bases in between. The CDR3 is CASSLPGKSEAFF. CDR3 in DNA: TGTGCCAGCAGTCTCCCGGGGAAGTCTGAAGCTTTCTTT.

V usage is TRBV5-5 and J usage is TRBJ2-7; 7 bases align to TRBD1. Trimming took 0 bases from V and 2 from J; bases not matched to a gene: 5. The length of the CDR3 is 15 residues. Looked up from germline, CDR1 is SGHKS and CDR2 is YYEKEE (reference sequence). CDR3: CASSLASGTAYEQYF. In DNA form, the CDR3 reads TGTGCCAGCAGCTTGGCGTCCGGGACAGCCTACGAGCAGTACTTC.

The J gene is TRBJ1-2, the V gene TRBV5-1, with D perhaps TRBD1 (5 bases). With 5 bases removed from V and 2 bases from J, the gap between germline ends came to 13 bases. Germline loops: CDR1 SGHRS, CDR2 YFSETQ. The CDR3 runs to 14 residues. CDR3 in DNA: TGCGCCAGCAGTGACGGACAAGGAAACTATGGCTACACCTTC. Protein product: CASSDGQGNYGYTF. Looking up the rest from reference TRBV5-1 and TRBJ1-2 gives the full variable domain: KAGVTQTPRYLIKTRGQQVTLSCSPISGHRSVSWYQQTPGQGLQFLFEYFSETQRNKGNFPGRFSGRQFSNSRSEMNVSTLELGDSALYLCASSDGQGNYGYTFGSGTRLTVV.

The chain combines TRBV3-1 (or the pseudogene TRBV3-2) with TRBJ1-3; D unclear. CDR3 length: 15 amino acids. Looked up from germline, CDR1 is LGHDT and CDR2 is YNNKEL (reference sequence). Trimming stripped 1 base from V and 2 bases from J, with 9 bases between. The CDR3 DNA reads as TGTGCCAGCAGCCAAGGTCTGTACACTGGAAACACCATATATTTT. It codes for CASSQGLYTGNTIYF.

The V and J genes are TRBV7-2 and TRBJ2-3, with TRBD2 matching over 8 bases. The CDR3 totals 14 residues. CDR1 SGHTA and CDR2 FQGNSA come from the germline V gene. Losses at the gene ends were 1 base for V and 6 bases for J; bases not matched to a gene: 3. The DNA for the CDR3 is TGTGCCAGCAGCTTAGGAAGCGGGGGCGATACGCAGTATTTT. Translating gives CASSLGSGGDTQYF.

This clone was seen a handful of times. The V call is TRBV19, the J call TRBJ1-2; D is perhaps TRBD1 (6 bases). From germline, CDR1 is LNHDA and CDR2 SQIVND (reference sequence). The CDR3 covers 16 residues. Trimming left V 7 bases short and J 0 bases short, with 18 bases between. CDR3 nucleotides: TGTGCCAGTATCCTAGGGGGGGCCGAAGCTAACTATGGCTACACCTTC. Its translation: CASILGGAEANYGYTF.

CDR3 loop: CASSRQGDYGYTF. In DNA, the CDR3 is TGTGCCAGCAGCAGACAGGGAGACTATGGCTACACCTTC. V gene TRBV27 combines with J gene TRBJ1-2; TRBD1 aligns across 7 bases. In germline, CDR1 is MNHEY, CDR2 SMNVEV (reference sequence). The CDR3 totals 13 residues. V shed 6 bases and J 3 bases; nucleotides not matched to a gene: 4.

The rearrangement links TRBV7-6 to TRBJ1-3; maybe TRBD1 (5 bases). Trimming shortened V by 5 bases and J by 2 bases, and 16 bases separated the two germline ends. The length of the CDR3 is 16 residues. Germline CDR1 SGHVS, CDR2 FNYEAQ. CDR3 in amino acids: CASSQAGVPPGNTIYF. As DNA, the CDR3 is TGTGCCAGCAGCCAAGCGGGGGTGCCCCCTGGAAACACCATATATTTT.

V gene TRBV10-3 combines with J gene TRBJ2-7; 13 bases are shared with TRBD2. The CDR3 totals 15 residues. V trimming: 2 bases; J trimming: 6 bases; junction bases outside the gene matches: 4. Germline V gene sequence: CDR1 ENHRY, CDR2 SYGVKD. CDR3 amino acids: CAISETSGGAGEQYF. In DNA form, the CDR3 reads TGTGCCATCAGTGAGACTAGCGGGGGGGCCGGCGAGCAGTACTTC.

V gene TRBV4-2 combines with J gene TRBJ1-6, with TRBD1 as a possible D gene (5 bases). The V and J ends lost 1 base and 9 bases respectively, with 19 bases between them. The CDR3 has 17 residues. Germline V gives CDR1 LGHNA, CDR2 YNFKEQ. The CDR3: CASSQGGRVKVGSPLHF. Written as DNA, the CDR3 is TGTGCCAGCAGCCAAGGCGGCAGGGTAAAAGTTGGTTCACCCCTCCACTTT.